This TCR beta chain was captured in a study of cytotoxic CD8 clonotypes in ibrutinib-treated CLL. Unmatched junction bases numbered 5, after V lost 0 bases and J lost 2 bases. This CDR3 has 17 amino acids. Germline CDR1 and CDR2: KGHSH and LQKENI. Clones were sequenced by immunoSEQ multiplex PCR, and TCRdb holds only the in-frame ones, with some missing. This sample has over 120,000 clones; 76% occur once, and the top ten carry about 4.7%. The gene calls are TRBV18 and TRBJ2-3, with 10 bases fitting TRBD2. The sample here was PBMCs, taken after 24 months of ibrutinib treatment. This TCR was recovered from a human donor with chronic lymphocytic leukemia. CDR3 residues: CASSPPLLAGYTDTQYF. The CDR3 DNA sequence: TGTGCCAGCTCACCACCTTTACTAGCGGGGTACACAGATACGCAGTATTTT.